This T cell receptor (beta chain) derives from a study of T cell repertoires in cytomegalovirus infection. Study information: Public TCR beta signatures marked donors with CMV infection and the matching HLA. Findings and caveats of the study: The cumulative frequency of public TCR beta families identified carriers of CMV plus the relevant HLA. Clonotypes of TCR beta that were HLA-C-restricted and CMV-specific dominated the ex vivo response.

From germline, CDR1 is DFQATT and CDR2 SNEGSKA (reference sequence). The CDR3 length is 14 residues. V trimming: 5 bases; J trimming: 3 bases; junction bases outside the gene matches: 4. This clonotype was detected many times. What it binds is unknown. TCRdb re-derived calls from the reads in MiXCR, one entry per CDR3 protein. The table records around 280,000 distinct CDR3 sequences, roughly 9.3% of them present only once. The chain employs TRBV20-1 and TRBJ1-5, with 10 nucleotides matching TRBD1. Sample: PBMCs. The clonotype originates from a human donor in good health (CMV status not recorded). Some clones in this sample may be carry-over from other donors' samples. The CDR3 here is CSAGGQGNNQPQHF. The CDR3 region has the DNA TGCAGTGCTGGGGGACAGGGGAACAATCAGCCCCAGCATTTT.